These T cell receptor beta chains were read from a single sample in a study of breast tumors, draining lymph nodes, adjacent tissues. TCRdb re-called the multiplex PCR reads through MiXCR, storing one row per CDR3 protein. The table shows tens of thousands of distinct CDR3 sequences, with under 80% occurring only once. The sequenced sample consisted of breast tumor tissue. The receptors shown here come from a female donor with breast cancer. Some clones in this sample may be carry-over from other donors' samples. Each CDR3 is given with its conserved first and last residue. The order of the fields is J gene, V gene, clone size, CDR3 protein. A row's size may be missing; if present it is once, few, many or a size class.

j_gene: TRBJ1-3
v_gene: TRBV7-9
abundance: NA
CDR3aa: CASSLAGGSGNTIYF

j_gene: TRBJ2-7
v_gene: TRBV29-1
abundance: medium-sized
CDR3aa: CSVEDVRDEQYF

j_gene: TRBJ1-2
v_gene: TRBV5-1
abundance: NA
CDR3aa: CASSLEGFYGYGYTF

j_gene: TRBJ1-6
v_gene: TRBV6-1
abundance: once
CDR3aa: CASSTGPRDSPLHF

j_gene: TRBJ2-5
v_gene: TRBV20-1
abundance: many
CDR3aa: CSARPISERQETQYF

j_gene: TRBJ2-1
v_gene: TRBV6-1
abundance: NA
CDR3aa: CASSRTSGSTLSSYNEQFF

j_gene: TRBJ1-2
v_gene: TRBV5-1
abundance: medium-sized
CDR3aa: CASSLGGRGGYTF

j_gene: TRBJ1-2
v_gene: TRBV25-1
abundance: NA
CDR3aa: CASSMGFIFSGYTF

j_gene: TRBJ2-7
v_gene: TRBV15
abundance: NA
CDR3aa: CVTSSASGSSYEQYF

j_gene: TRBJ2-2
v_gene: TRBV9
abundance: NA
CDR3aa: CASSVGLAHTHTGELFF

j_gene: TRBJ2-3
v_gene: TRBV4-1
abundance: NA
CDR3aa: CASSQDGGGISTDTQYF

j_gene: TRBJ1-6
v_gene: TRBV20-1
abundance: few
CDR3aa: CSAGDRGRSPLHF

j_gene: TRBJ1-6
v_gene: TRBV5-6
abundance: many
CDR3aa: CASSLELGYNSPLHF

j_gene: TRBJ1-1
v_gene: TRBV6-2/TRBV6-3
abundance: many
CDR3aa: CASRDPSTEAFF

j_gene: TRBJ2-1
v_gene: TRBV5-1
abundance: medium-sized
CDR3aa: CASSPYGLAGGVEQFF

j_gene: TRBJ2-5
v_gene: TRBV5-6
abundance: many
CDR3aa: CASSLLAGGPETQYF